This section outlines one T cell receptor beta chain sequence together with its context. What it binds is unknown. This entry belongs to a study of cytomegalovirus exposure and HLA in healthy donors. Researchers ran the PCR with 60 Vbeta and 13 Jbeta primers. The protocol was immunoSEQ multiplex PCR, while the TCRdb copy is restricted to in-frame clones and leaves out a portion. The sample includes some 98,000 clones, approximately 78% seen only once; the top ten take approximately 1.4%. CDR3 length: 14 amino acids. Losses at the gene ends were 5 bases for V and 6 bases for J; bases not matched to a gene: 8. Germline assignment: CDR1 SGHVS and CDR2 FQNEAQ. Study findings and constraints: Accounts indicate the classifier identified cytomegalovirus status with strong specificity and sensitivity.

Sequencing was performed on PBMCs. The sequence came from a man between 40 and 49 years old in good health and CMV-seronegative. The chain couples TRBV7-8 to TRBJ2-5; 8 bases map to TRBD1. CDR3 region: CASSTRTGTQTQYF. In DNA form, the CDR3 reads TGTGCCAGCAGCACCCGGACAGGGACACAGACCCAGTACTTC.